The rows below give T cell receptor beta chains drawn from one sample of a study of blood T cell repertoires in COVID-19. Method: immunoSEQ multiplex PCR; TCRdb's copy keeps in-frame clones and lacks some. The table shows 290,000 or so clones, with about nine tenths occurring only once. The sequenced sample was peripheral blood. These receptors were collected from a man younger than 35 with active or convalescent COVID-19. Each CDR3 is given with its conserved first and last residue. D genes are given only for firm matches. Only some rows state a clone size, as once, few, many or a class for expanded clones.

size,D,V,J,DNA,CDR3
NA,TRBD1,TRBV5-1,TRBJ1-4,TGCGCCAGCAGCTTGACCGGGACAGTTAATGAAAAACTGTTTTTT,CASSLTGTVNEKLFF
NA,NA,TRBV4-3,TRBJ2-2,TGCGCCAGCAGCCAAGATTGGGGTTGGGCGGGCCTAGGGACCGGGGAGCTGTTTTTT,CASSQDWGWAGLGTGELFF
NA,NA,TRBV4-3,TRBJ2-2,TGCGCCAGCAGCCAAGATTCCAGGGTAGTCACCGGGGAGCTGTTTTTT,CASSQDSRVVTGELFF
NA,NA,TRBV9,TRBJ2-7,TGTGCCAGCAGCGAGGGACAATCAACCTCCTACGAGCAGTACTTC,CASSEGQSTSYEQYF
NA,TRBD2,TRBV5-1,TRBJ2-5,TGCGCCAGCAGCCTGACTAGCGGACAAGAGACCCAGTACTTC,CASSLTSGQETQYF
NA,TRBD1,TRBV5-1,TRBJ1-5,TGCGCCAGCAGCTTTTTACCTAGCGGACAGGGCTTTTTCCAGCCCCAGCATTTT,CASSFLPSGQGFFQPQHF
NA,NA,TRBV6-5,TRBJ1-5,TGTGCCAGCAGTTACTCGTCGGGGGTCCAGCCCCAGCATTTT,CASSYSSGVQPQHF
few,TRBD1,TRBV18,TRBJ1-1,TGTGCCAGCTCATTAACAGGACAGGGGGCTCGGAACACTGAAGCTTTCTTT,CASSLTGQGARNTEAFF
NA,TRBD2,TRBV4-3,TRBJ2-5,TGCGCCAGCAGCCAAGTGACGGGGGGAGTGGAGACCCAGTACTTC,CASSQVTGGVETQYF
NA,TRBD2,TRBV4-2,TRBJ2-3,TGTGCCAGCAGCCGGGGAGGGGATCTAGCGGGAGCAGATACGCAGTATTTT,CASSRGGDLAGADTQYF
NA,TRBD1,TRBV28,TRBJ2-7,TGTGCCAGCAGCCTAACCGGGACAGGGGACGAGCAGTACTTC,CASSLTGTGDEQYF
NA,NA,TRBV7-3,TRBJ2-7,TGTGCCAGCACCAGAAAGGCGGAATCCCACGAGCAGTACTTC,CASTRKAESHEQYF
NA,NA,TRBV20-1,TRBJ2-1,TGCAGTGCTAGTGACCTTAGCGTCAATTCCTACAATGAGCAGTTCTTC,CSASDLSVNSYNEQFF
NA,NA,TRBV2,TRBJ2-3,TGTGCCAGCAGTCGTAGAGGCCTAGATACGCAGTATTTT,CASSRRGLDTQYF
NA,TRBD1,TRBV6-7,TRBJ1-2,TGTGCCAGCAGTTACTCGAGGGACAGGACCTATGGCTACACCTTC,CASSYSRDRTYGYTF
NA,NA,TRBV5-1,TRBJ1-4,TGCGCCAGCAGGGAAGGGGTGTTCGGGGAAAAACTGTTTTTT,CASREGVFGEKLFF
once,TRBD2,TRBV5-1,TRBJ2-7,TGCGCCAGCAGGACCTCGGCGGGGGTGTTCTACGAGCAGTACTTC,CASRTSAGVFYEQYF
few,TRBD2,TRBV7-2,TRBJ2-7,TGTGCCAGCAGTTTTCTAGCGGGAGGACCCTACGAGCAGTACTTC,CASSFLAGGPYEQYF
NA,NA,TRBV11-2,TRBJ2-1,TGTGCCAGCAGCTTATCTACCCGGCGTGGGGCATGGGATGAGCAGTTCTTC,CASSLSTRRGAWDEQFF
NA,TRBD1,TRBV5-4,TRBJ2-7,TGTGCCAGCAAATTCACAGGGGCCTACGAGCAGTACTTC,CASKFTGAYEQYF